The clone carrying this TCR beta chain was seen more than once but under ten times. The table came from immunoSEQ multiplex PCR; TCRdb's copy has only in-frame clones and leaves some out. The sample yields around 120,000 clones, about three quarters seen once. This sample is part of a study of blood T cell repertoires in COVID-19. The overall study: PBMCs, B-cell-depleted T cells, or T cells were the source of the cDNA or gDNA that made up the material.

The germline V and J ends were trimmed by 1 base and 5 bases, with 8 bases remaining between them. The CDR3 has 13 residues. The V gene's germline CDR1 is SGHTA and CDR2 FQGNSA. The chain carries TRBV7-2 and TRBJ2-5, with a possible D match to TRBD2 (5 bases). The source is a woman in her seventies with acute or convalescent COVID-19. The sample was peripheral blood. CDR3 DNA: TGTGCCAGCAGCTTAGTGAGGAGGGAGACCCAGTACTTC. Translating gives CASSLVRRETQYF. Full variable domain (remainder filled in from reference TRBV7-2 and TRBJ2-5): GAGVSQSPSNKVTEKGKDVELRCDPISGHTALYWYRQSLGQGLEFLIYFQGNSAPDKSGLPSDRFSAERTGGSVSTLTIQRTQQEDSAVYLCASSLVRRETQYFGPGTRLLVL.